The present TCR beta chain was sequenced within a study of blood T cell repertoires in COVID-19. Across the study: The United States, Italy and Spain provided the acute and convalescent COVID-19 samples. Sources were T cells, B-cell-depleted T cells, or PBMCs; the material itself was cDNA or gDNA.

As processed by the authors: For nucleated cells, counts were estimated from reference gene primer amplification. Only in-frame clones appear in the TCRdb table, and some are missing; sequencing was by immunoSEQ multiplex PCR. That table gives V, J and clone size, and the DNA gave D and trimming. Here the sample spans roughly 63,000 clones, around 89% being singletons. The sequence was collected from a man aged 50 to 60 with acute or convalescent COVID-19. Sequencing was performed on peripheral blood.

The CDR3 protein is CASSQVSGSGDTQYF. DNA for the CDR3: TGCGCCAGCAGCCAAGTCTCCGGGAGTGGGGATACGCAGTATTTT. The J gene is TRBJ2-3, the V gene TRBV4-3, with D maybe TRBD2 (6 bases). The germline gives CDR1 LGHNA, CDR2 YSLEER. V shed 1 base and J shed 6 bases, with 14 bases lying between them. CDR3 length: 15 residues.